This passage covers 28 T cell receptor beta chains from one sample sequenced in a study of T cells after yellow fever vaccination. MiXCR was run by TCRdb on the 5' RACE reads, yielding one entry per CDR3 protein. The repertoire holds tens of thousands of distinct CDR3 sequences, with about 7% as singletons. This material consisted of CD8+ T cells sorted from PBMCs, taken 15 days after the yellow fever booster vaccination. The receptor source for this set is a man aged 25 to 40 who received the YFV17D yellow fever vaccine.

Many counts were recorded for this clonotype. This sequence joins TRBV2 and TRBJ2-1; 7 bases agree with TRBD1. This CDR3 is 15 amino acids long. Germline values: CDR1 SNHLY, CDR2 FYNNEI. Unmatched junction bases numbered 19, after V lost 11 bases and J lost 9 bases. The CDR3: CASGASDRLAFEQFF. The CDR3 DNA follows: TGTGCCTCCGGGGCGTCGGACAGGTTGGCTTTTGAGCAGTTCTTC.

The chain has TRBV10-1 and TRBJ2-1, with 7 bases matching TRBD1. Germline V gene sequence: CDR1 WNHNN, CDR2 SYGVQD (reference sequence). The CDR3 runs to 14 residues. Trimming cost V 9 bases and J 7 bases; bases outside gene matches: 12. CDR3 in amino acids: CARKTGSIRNEQFF. The CDR3 nucleotides are TGCGCCAGGAAGACAGGGAGTATTAGGAATGAGCAGTTCTTC.

This clonotype occurred many times. J is TRBJ2-7 and V is TRBV7-9; no clear D gene. The CDR3 is 13 residues long. The germline V gene encodes CDR1 SEHNR and CDR2 FQNEAQ (reference sequence). V was cut by 6 bases and J by 4 bases, with 13 bases left in between. The CDR3 sequence: CASSLSRSYEQYF. The DNA of the CDR3 is TGTGCCAGCAGTCTCAGTAGGTCTTACGAGCAGTACTTC.

This chain connects TRBV5-4 to TRBJ2-1, with 8 bases matching TRBD1. Germline assignment: CDR1 SGHNT and CDR2 YYREEE (reference sequence). The CDR3 covers 22 residues. V lost 0 bases to trimming and J lost 0 bases; unmatched junction nucleotides: 20. CDR3 residues: CASSLGETWGTGVLSSYNEQFF. The DNA of the CDR3 is TGTGCCAGCAGCTTGGGTGAAACGTGGGGGACAGGTGTGCTTAGCTCCTACAATGAGCAGTTCTTC.

This clonotype came up many times. This chain connects TRBV12-3 or TRBV12-4 to TRBJ2-7; TRBD1 aligns across 12 bases. CDR3 length: 17 amino acids. Trimming removed 3 bases from V and 5 bases from J; junction bases left unmatched: 11. CDR3 DNA: TGTGCCAGCAGTTTCGCCCCTGGGACAGGGGGCGGCCACGAGCAGTACTTC. Amino acids: CASSFAPGTGGGHEQYF.

This clonotype was counted at least ten times. The rearrangement uses TRBV6-5 and TRBJ2-1; a possible D gene is TRBD2 (6 bases). Trimming took 6 bases from V and 6 from J, leaving 15 bases between them. Germline V gene data show CDR1 as MNHEY and CDR2 as SVGAGI. The CDR3 has 14 residues. CDR3 sequence: CASSRSGRPNEQFF. The CDR3 region has the DNA TGTGCCAGCAGCCGCTCCGGGAGACCCAATGAGCAGTTCTTC.

At least ten counts were recorded for this clonotype. The chain recombines TRBV25-1 with TRBJ1-5; perhaps TRBD1 as D (6 bases). Germline CDR1 MGHDK, CDR2 SYGVNS. Trimming removed 7 bases at V and 2 bases at J, with 6 bases between. The CDR3 contains 12 residues. As DNA, the CDR3 is TGTGCCAGCAACAGGGGCAATCAGCCCCAGCATTTT. Amino acids: CASNRGNQPQHF.

This clonotype was found many times. The rearrangement joins TRBV5-1 to TRBJ2-5; TRBD2 matches at 7 bases. Per germline, CDR1 SGHRS and CDR2 YFSETQ. V lost 4 bases and J lost 5; bases outside the gene matches: 5. CDR3 size: 13 residues. The CDR3 loop reads CASSPAGTETQYF. The DNA for the CDR3 is TGCGCCAGCAGCCCAGCGGGGACGGAGACCCAGTACTTC. Variable domain in full (rest from reference TRBV5-1 and TRBJ2-5): KAGVTQTPRYLIKTRGQQVTLSCSPISGHRSVSWYQQTPGQGLQFLFEYFSETQRNKGNFPGRFSGRQFSNSRSEMNVSTLELGDSALYLCASSPAGTETQYFGPGTRLLVL.

This clonotype was recorded at least ten times. The J gene is TRBJ2-7, the V gene TRBV6-1; 12 nucleotides align to TRBD2. This CDR3 is 16 amino acids long. Germline V CDR1 and CDR2: MNHNS, SASEGT. V was pared by 5 bases and J by 3 bases, with 8 bases of the junction left unmatched. This CDR3 is CASSPGLAGRGYEQYF. The DNA of the CDR3 is TGTGCCAGCAGTCCTGGACTAGCGGGAAGAGGCTACGAGCAGTACTTC.

This clonotype was seen only a few times. This chain links TRBV5-5 with TRBJ1-1, with D uncertain. CDR1 SGHKS and CDR2 YYEKEE come from the germline V gene (reference sequence). The CDR3 has 13 residues. V was shortened by 2 bases and J by 5 bases, with 10 bases between the two germline ends. The CDR3 sequence: CASSFLLGTEAFF. CDR3 coding DNA: TGTGCCAGCAGCTTCCTACTTGGGACTGAAGCTTTCTTT.

This clonotype came up many times. This chain joins TRBV27 and TRBJ2-1; D remains unclear. Looked up from germline, CDR1 is MNHEY and CDR2 is SMNVEV (reference sequence). Trimming took 3 bases from V and 4 from J, leaving 10 bases between them. This CDR3 region has 14 residues. The CDR3 DNA reads as TGTGCCAGCAGTTTTACTGTCTCATACAATGAGCAGTTCTTC. Residues: CASSFTVSYNEQFF.

This clonotype was observed many times. This chain connects TRBV24-1 to TRBJ2-1; maybe TRBD1 (7 bases). Trimming removed 4 bases at V and 11 bases at J, with 20 bases between. The CDR3 runs to 15 residues. The germline V gene encodes CDR1 KGHDR and CDR2 SFDVKD. The CDR3 protein is CATSDLGVSGGQQFF. The CDR3 coding sequence is TGTGCCACCAGTGACTTGGGGGTCTCAGGGGGGCAGCAGTTCTTC.

This clonotype was seen repeatedly, ten times or more. The chain combines TRBV7-9 with TRBJ2-1; 8 bases are shared with TRBD2. The length of the CDR3 is 16 residues. CDR1 is SEHNR and CDR2 is FQNEAQ in the germline V gene (reference sequence). J was trimmed by 6 bases and V by 2 bases; bases with no gene match: 9. The CDR3 sequence is CASSLFPAGVVNEQFF. The CDR3 DNA reads TGTGCCAGCAGCTTATTCCCAGCGGGAGTTGTCAATGAGCAGTTCTTC.

The chain is built from TRBV11-2 and TRBJ2-7; D is undetermined. CDR3 size: 14 residues. The V gene lost 5 bases and the J gene lost 1 base, with 12 bases spanning the gap. Germline V gives CDR1 SGHAT, CDR2 FQNNGV. The CDR3 loop is CASSPVPSSYEQYF. CDR3 nucleotide sequence: TGTGCCAGCAGCCCAGTTCCGTCGTCCTACGAGCAGTACTTC.

This clonotype was counted ten times or more. The rearrangement joins TRBV6-5 to TRBJ2-1; 8 nucleotides match TRBD1. The J segment lost 7 bases and the V segment lost 7 bases, leaving 9 bases of the junction unmatched. The CDR3 covers 14 residues. Germline assignment: CDR1 MNHEY and CDR2 SVGAGI. DNA of the CDR3: TGTGCCAGCACCACCGGGACAGGTGAGAATGAGCAGTTCTTC. It encodes CASTTGTGENEQFF.

This clonotype has ten or more counts. The CDR3 loop reads CASSLTSLYNEQFF. The DNA for the CDR3 is TGTGCCAGCAGCTTGACTAGCCTATACAATGAGCAGTTCTTC. V is TRBV2 and J is TRBJ2-1, with 7 positions matching TRBD2. The germline gives CDR1 SNHLY, CDR2 FYNNEI. The V segment lost 6 bases and the J segment 4 bases; nucleotides outside the gene matches: 6. The CDR3 covers 14 residues.

This clonotype was seen at least ten times. J is TRBJ1-1 and V is TRBV20-1; 8 bases agree with TRBD1. CDR3 size: 11 residues. Germline V gene data show CDR1 as DFQATT and CDR2 as SNEGSKA (reference sequence). Losses at the gene ends were 8 bases for V and 4 bases for J; bases not matched to a gene: 3. As DNA, the CDR3 is TGCAGTTCAGGGGGCTCCACTGAAGCTTTCTTT. It is translated as CSSGGSTEAFF.

In its sample, this clonotype was seen many times. This chain uses TRBV19 with TRBJ2-1, with D possibly TRBD2 on 5 matching bases. Germline-derived CDR1 and CDR2 are LNHDA and SQIVND (reference sequence). Trimming removed 7 bases at V and 6 bases at J, with 13 bases between. There are 13 residues in the CDR3. The CDR3 region has the DNA TGTGCCAGTAAGACGGGCGGACTCAATGAGCAGTTCTTC. Its translation is CASKTGGLNEQFF.

This chain uses TRBV13 with TRBJ2-5; D unresolved. The CDR3 has 16 residues. V was clipped by 1 base and J by 7 bases, with 19 bases between them. CDR1 is PRHDT and CDR2 is FYEKMQ in the germline V gene (reference sequence). CDR3 loop: CASSLEAGLPETTQYF. CDR3 DNA sequence: TGTGCCAGCAGCTTAGAGGCCGGCCTCCCGGAGACGACCCAGTACTTC.

Ten or more counts support this clonotype. This chain's CDR3 is CSAYGQNTGELFF. The CDR3, as DNA: TGCAGCGCCTACGGACAGAACACCGGGGAGCTGTTTTTT. The chain links TRBV29-1 to TRBJ2-2, with D possibly TRBD1 on 5 matching bases. In germline, CDR1 is SQVTM, CDR2 ANQGSEA. The germline V and J ends were trimmed by 7 bases and 1 base, with 10 bases remaining between them. This CDR3 is 13 amino acids long.

This clonotype was seen ten or more times. This sequence joins TRBV6-5 and TRBJ2-2; D not certain. The CDR3 is 12 residues long. CDR1 and CDR2 (germline): MNHEY, SVGAGI. V shed 0 bases and J shed 6 bases, with 2 bases lying between them. The CDR3 loop reads CASSYSAGELFF. The CDR3 nucleotides read TGTGCCAGCAGTTACTCCGCCGGGGAGCTGTTTTTT.

This clonotype has ten or more counts. The V call is TRBV29-1, the J call TRBJ2-3, with TRBD2 matching over 7 bases. The length of the CDR3 is 16 residues. Trimming at V came to 3 bases and at J to 2 bases, leaving 11 bases not matched to a gene. The germline CDR1 and CDR2 sequences are SQVTM and ANQGSEA. CDR3 region: CSVEATGGTPTDTQYF. The CDR3 coding sequence is TGCAGCGTTGAGGCTACCGGGGGGACCCCCACAGATACGCAGTATTTT.

Many counts were recorded for this clonotype. This sequence joins TRBV9 and TRBJ2-7; either TRBD1 or TRBD2 may supply D (5 bases each). The CDR3 sequence is 14 residues long. CDR1 and CDR2 from the germline V gene are SGDLS and YYNGEE. Trimming left V 2 bases short and J 5 bases short, with 14 bases between. This CDR3 is CASSVVGGADEQYF. CDR3 sequence (DNA): TGTGCCAGCAGCGTGGTTGGGGGAGCAGACGAGCAGTACTTC.

In its sample, this clonotype was seen many times. Compared with germline, one end of the junction differs, possibly owing to a read error. The chain carries TRBV2 and TRBJ2-7; TRBD1 or TRBD2 may be the D gene (5 bases each). CDR1 and CDR2 from the germline V gene are SNHLY and FYNNEI. The CDR3 covers 11 residues. The CDR3 protein is CASREGTEQYF. In nucleotides, the CDR3 is TGTGCCAGCAGAGAAGGGACCGAGCAGTACTTC.

The table lists this clonotype with many counts. The chain combines TRBV4-1 with TRBJ2-2; D remains ambiguous. Deletions cut 4 bases from V and 4 bases from J, with 13 bases between. CDR1 is MGHRA and CDR2 is YSYEKL in the germline V gene. The CDR3 consists of 15 residues. The CDR3 is CASSPLLYTTGELFF. CDR3 DNA sequence: TGCGCCAGCAGCCCGCTACTATATACCACCGGGGAGCTGTTTTTT.

This clonotype was seen many times. The rearrangement joins TRBV9 to TRBJ1-5, with 7 bases that match TRBD1. The CDR3 is 14 residues long. Germline V gene lookup returns CDR1 SGDLS and CDR2 YYNGEE. Losses at the gene ends were 0 bases for V and 7 bases for J; bases not matched to a gene: 4. CDR3 region: CASSVGGGRQPQHF. CDR3 nucleotide sequence: TGTGCCAGCAGCGTAGGAGGGGGCCGGCAGCCCCAGCATTTT.

This clonotype was picked up many times. The chain employs TRBV6-2 or TRBV6-3 and TRBJ2-5; D not certain. Germline loops: CDR1 MNHEY, CDR2 SVGEGT. Deletions cut 2 bases from V and 4 bases from J, with 8 bases between. This CDR3 has 13 amino acids. The CDR3 nucleotides read TGTGCCAGCAGTTACCGGATGACAGAGACCCAGTACTTC. It specifies CASSYRMTETQYF.

Ten or more counts support this clonotype. This chain joins TRBV20-1 and TRBJ2-7; 10 bases match TRBD2. Germline loops: CDR1 DFQATT, CDR2 SNEGSKA (reference sequence). The CDR3 is 13 residues long. V lost 5 bases to trimming and J lost 6 bases; unmatched junction nucleotides: 7. The CDR3 DNA follows: TGCAGTGCTCTAGCGGGAGTATTAGCCGAGCAGTACTTC. Translating gives CSALAGVLAEQYF.